This T cell receptor beta chain derives from a study of CD8+ T cells in alopecia areata (dated by TCRdb to the late 2010s). At the level of the whole study: The treated patients, all with moderate-to-severe alopecia areata, were enrolled in an open-label pilot trial of oral tofacitinib given at 5 to 10 mg twice daily. Tofacitinib was administered for 6 to 18 months, and 6 months of follow-up off drug were then conducted to assess delayed response and recurrence. To study T cell clonal expansion in alopecia areata, the researchers applied high-throughput TCRbeta sequencing to both the C3H/HeJ mouse model and human patients. On the human side, TCRbeta sequencing was run on scalp tissue and on sorted CD4+ and CD8+ peripheral blood T cells from healthy controls and from alopecia areata patients with either patchy or totalis/universalis disease. Biopsies were taken from tofacitinib-treated patients at baseline and at 4 and 24 weeks of treatment, and a later scalp biopsy was taken in several of the tofacitinib-treated patients. Scalp clonality was compared among normal scalp (n=4), patchy alopecia areata scalp (n=8), and alopecia totalis/universalis scalp (n=8). The RNA source kit depended on sample type: the PAXgene miRNA kit for fixed scalp, the miRNeasy kit for PBMCs, and the RNeasy kit for mouse skin. Amplification of TCRbeta CDR3 regions was done by immunoSEQ multiplex PCR using 35 Vbeta forward primers and 13 Jbeta reverse primers. Broad study findings and their caveats: Lesional scalp, especially in alopecia totalis/universalis, showed higher clonality and more expanded CD8+ clones than normal scalp, suggesting antigenic drive. Compared with mice, TCR sequences shared between patients were less clear, possibly partly because of HLA diversity across the patient population. Resident alphabeta T cells in normal human skin are also sequenced, complicating scalp TCR repertoire analysis, unlike mouse skin dominated by gammadelta T cells.

The CDR3 holds 14 amino acids from the cysteine to the phenylalanine. Only the CDR3 part of the read is kept: 42 bases, read in frame from the first base. For CDR1 and CDR2, the germline V gene lists KGHSH and LQKENI. Trimmed from V: 6 bases; trimmed from J: 4 bases; junction bases lacking a gene match: 6. The method was the immunoSEQ multiplex PCR assay. RNA was extracted from all samples and reverse transcribed into cDNA, which served as template for TCR sequencing. First-strand cDNA was synthesized with SuperScript III using a 2:1 mix of oligo-dT and random hexamers. A synthetic immune receptor repertoire was used to gauge amplification bias, and whatever bias remained was removed computationally. The paper's data handling went like this. After raw reads were preprocessed to remove errors, the CDR3 was defined following IMGT conventions as running from the conserved cysteine to phenylalanine. To get clonality, Shannon entropy was normalized by log2 of the number of productive unique TCRs and the result was subtracted from 1. Whether scalp clones were CD4 or CD8 was inferred by matching scalp TCRbeta sequences against CD4 and CD8 repertoires sorted from blood. Imported from immuneACCESS, the table was reduced by TCRdb to in-frame sequences with V and J called. These copies leave out some clones; in studies compared against another copy, an unresolved V gene accounts for under half, and the cause of the remainder is not known. V, J and clone size reflect that table, while D and trimming were determined from the DNA. Recorded for this sample are about 150,000 clones; roughly 50% of them occurred a single time. The ten largest clones represent approximately 6.8% of the sample.

To note about this clone: What antigen it recognizes has not been identified. It has no much larger one-base neighbor in the sample; base qualities were not kept.

From alopecia areata patients, peripheral blood was collected along with lesional scalp punch biopsies. PBMCs were isolated by density centrifugation and stained for CD3, CD4 and CD8, and CD4+ and CD8+ T cells were sorted on a FACSAria. This clonotype was obtained from a human donor with alopecia areata. This chain joins TRBV18 to TRBJ2-3; 8 junctional bases match TRBD2. The sequenced material came from CD4+ T cells sorted from blood. The DNA sequence is TGTGCCAGCTCCCCCCCGGGGGGGGCAGATACGCAGTATTTT. The resulting protein is CASSPPGGADTQYF.